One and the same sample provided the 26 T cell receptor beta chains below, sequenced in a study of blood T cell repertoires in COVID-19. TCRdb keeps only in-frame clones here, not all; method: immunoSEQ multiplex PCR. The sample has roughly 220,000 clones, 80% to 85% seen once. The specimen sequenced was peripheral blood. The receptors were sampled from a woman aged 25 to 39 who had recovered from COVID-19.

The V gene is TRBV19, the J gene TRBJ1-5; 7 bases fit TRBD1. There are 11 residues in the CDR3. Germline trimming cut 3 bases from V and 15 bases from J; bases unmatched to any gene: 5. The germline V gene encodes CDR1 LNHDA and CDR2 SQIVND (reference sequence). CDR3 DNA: TGTGCCAGTAGTATGGGACAGTGGACGCATTTT. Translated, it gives CASSMGQWTHF.

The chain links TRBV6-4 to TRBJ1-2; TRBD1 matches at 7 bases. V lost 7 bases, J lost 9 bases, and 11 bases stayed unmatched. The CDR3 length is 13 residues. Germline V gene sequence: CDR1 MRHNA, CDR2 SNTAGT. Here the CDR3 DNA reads TGTGCCAGCACATGGAGGGGACAGCCATGCTACACCTTC. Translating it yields CASTWRGQPCYTF.

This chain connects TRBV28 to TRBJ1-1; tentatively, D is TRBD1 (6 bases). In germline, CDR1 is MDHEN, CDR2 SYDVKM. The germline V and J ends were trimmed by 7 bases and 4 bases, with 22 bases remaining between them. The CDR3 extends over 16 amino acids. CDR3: CASTPRSGGLGTEAFF. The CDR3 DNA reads TGTGCCAGCACCCCTCGGTCGGGGGGCCTCGGCACTGAAGCTTTCTTT.

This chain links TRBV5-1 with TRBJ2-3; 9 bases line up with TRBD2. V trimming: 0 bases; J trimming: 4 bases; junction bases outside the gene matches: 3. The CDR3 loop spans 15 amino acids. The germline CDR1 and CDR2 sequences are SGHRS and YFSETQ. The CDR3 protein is CASSLGLAEPDTQYF. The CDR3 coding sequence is TGCGCCAGCAGCTTGGGACTAGCGGAGCCAGATACGCAGTATTTT.

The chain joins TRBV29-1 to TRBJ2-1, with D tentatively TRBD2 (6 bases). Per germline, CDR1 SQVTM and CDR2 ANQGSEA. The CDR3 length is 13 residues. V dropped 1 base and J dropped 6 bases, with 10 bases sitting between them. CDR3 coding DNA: TGCAGCGTTGAAGGGGGGGAAACCAATGAGCAGTTCTTC. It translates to CSVEGGETNEQFF.

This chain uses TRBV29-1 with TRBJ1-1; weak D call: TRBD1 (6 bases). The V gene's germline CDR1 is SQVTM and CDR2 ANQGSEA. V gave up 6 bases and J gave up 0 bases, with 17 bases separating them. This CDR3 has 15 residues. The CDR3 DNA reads TGCAGCGTCGAGGGGCAGGACAGATTGAACACTGAAGCTTTCTTT. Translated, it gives CSVEGQDRLNTEAFF.

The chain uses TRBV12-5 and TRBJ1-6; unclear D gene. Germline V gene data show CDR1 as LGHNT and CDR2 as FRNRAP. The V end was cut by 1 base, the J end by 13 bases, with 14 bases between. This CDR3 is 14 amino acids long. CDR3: CASGLDGLLRPLHF. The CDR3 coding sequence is TGTGCTAGTGGTTTGGACGGCCTCCTGCGGCCCCTCCACTTT.

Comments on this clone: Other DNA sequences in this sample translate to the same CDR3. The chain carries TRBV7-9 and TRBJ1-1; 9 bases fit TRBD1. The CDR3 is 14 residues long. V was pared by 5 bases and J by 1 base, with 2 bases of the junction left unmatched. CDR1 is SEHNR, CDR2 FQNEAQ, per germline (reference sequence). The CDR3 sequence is CASSLQGANTEAFF. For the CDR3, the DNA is TGTGCCAGCAGCCTACAGGGGGCGAACACTGAAGCTTTCTTT.

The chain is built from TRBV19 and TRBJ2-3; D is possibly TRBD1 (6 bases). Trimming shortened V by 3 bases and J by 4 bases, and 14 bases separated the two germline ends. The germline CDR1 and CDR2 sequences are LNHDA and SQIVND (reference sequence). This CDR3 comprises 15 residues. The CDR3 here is CASSIGGQVADTQYF. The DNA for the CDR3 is TGTGCCAGTAGTATTGGGGGCCAGGTAGCAGATACGCAGTATTTT. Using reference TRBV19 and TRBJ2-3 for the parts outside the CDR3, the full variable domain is DGGITQSPKYLFRKEGQNVTLSCEQNLNHDAMYWYRQDPGQGLRLIYYSQIVNDFQKGDIAEGYSVSREKKESFPLTVTSAQKNPTAFYLCASSIGGQVADTQYFGPGTRLTVL.

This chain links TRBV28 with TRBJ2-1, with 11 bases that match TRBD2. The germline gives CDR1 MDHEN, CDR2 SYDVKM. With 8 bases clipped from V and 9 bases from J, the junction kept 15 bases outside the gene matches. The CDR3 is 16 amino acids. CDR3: CASALAGGGAQGEQFF. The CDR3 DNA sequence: TGTGCCAGCGCCCTAGCGGGAGGTGGGGCTCAGGGTGAGCAGTTCTTC.

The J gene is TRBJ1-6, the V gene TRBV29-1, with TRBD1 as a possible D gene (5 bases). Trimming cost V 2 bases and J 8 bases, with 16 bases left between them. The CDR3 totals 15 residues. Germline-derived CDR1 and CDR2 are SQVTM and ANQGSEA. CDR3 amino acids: CSVEFRSGGDSPLHF. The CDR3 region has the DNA TGCAGCGTTGAATTTCGCAGCGGGGGGGATTCACCCCTCCACTTT.

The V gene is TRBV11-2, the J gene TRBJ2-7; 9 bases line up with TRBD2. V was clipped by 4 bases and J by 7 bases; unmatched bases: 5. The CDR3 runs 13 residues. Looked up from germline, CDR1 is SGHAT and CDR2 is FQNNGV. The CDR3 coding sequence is TGTGCCAGCAGCTACAACGCGGGAGGGGAGCAGTACTTC. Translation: CASSYNAGGEQYF.

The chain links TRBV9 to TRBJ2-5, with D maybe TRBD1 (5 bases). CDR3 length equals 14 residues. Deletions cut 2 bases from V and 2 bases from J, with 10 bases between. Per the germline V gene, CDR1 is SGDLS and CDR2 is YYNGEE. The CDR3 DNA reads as TGTGCCAGCAGCGTCCGGCAGGGTCAAGAGACCCAGTACTTC. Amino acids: CASSVRQGQETQYF.

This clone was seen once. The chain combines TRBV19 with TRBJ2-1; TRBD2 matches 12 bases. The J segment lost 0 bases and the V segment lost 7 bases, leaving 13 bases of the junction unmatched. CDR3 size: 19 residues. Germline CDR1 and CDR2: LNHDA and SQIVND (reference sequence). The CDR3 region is CASNPGGTSGSFSYNEQFF. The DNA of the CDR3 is TGTGCCAGTAACCCAGGGGGGACTAGCGGGTCCTTCTCCTACAATGAGCAGTTCTTC.

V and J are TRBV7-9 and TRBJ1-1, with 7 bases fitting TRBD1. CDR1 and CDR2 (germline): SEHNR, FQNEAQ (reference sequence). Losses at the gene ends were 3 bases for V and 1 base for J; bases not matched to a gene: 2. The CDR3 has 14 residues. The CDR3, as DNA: TGTGCCAGCAGCTTCGGACAGGCGAACACTGAAGCTTTCTTT. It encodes CASSFGQANTEAFF.

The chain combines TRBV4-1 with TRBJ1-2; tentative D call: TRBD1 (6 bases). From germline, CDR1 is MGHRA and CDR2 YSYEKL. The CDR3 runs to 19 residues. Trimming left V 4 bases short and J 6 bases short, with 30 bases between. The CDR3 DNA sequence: TGCGCCAGCAGCCTTCCCGCGGGGGGCCGACTTAGCCCCTCGGATGGCTACACCTTC. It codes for CASSLPAGGRLSPSDGYTF.

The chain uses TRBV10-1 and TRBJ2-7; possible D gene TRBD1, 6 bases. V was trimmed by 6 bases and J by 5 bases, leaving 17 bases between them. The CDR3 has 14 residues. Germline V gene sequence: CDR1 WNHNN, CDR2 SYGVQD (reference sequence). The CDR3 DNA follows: TGCGCCAGCAGCGGAATTGGGGGCTCGGACGAGCAGTACTTC. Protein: CASSGIGGSDEQYF.

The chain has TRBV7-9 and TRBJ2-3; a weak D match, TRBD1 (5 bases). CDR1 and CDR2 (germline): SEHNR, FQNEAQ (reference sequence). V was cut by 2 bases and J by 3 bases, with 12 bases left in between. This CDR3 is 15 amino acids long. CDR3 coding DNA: TGTGCCAGCAGCTTAACACGGACACTAACAGATACGCAGTATTTT. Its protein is CASSLTRTLTDTQYF.

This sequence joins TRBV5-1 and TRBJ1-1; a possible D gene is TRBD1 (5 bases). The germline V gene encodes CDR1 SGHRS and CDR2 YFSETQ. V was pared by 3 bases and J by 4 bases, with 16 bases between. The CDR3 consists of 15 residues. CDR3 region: CASSSWALRGTEAFF. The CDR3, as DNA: TGCGCCAGCAGCTCCTGGGCCTTAAGGGGCACTGAAGCTTTCTTT.

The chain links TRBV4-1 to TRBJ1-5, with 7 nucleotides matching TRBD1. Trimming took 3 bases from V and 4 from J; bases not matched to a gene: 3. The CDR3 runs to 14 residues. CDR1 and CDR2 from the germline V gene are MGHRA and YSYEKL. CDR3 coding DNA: TGCGCCAGCAGCCACGGGACAGAAAATCAGCCCCAGCATTTT. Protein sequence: CASSHGTENQPQHF.

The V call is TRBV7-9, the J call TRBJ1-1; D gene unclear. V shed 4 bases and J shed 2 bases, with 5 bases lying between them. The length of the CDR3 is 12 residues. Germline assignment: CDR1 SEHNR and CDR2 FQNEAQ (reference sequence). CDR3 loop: CASSYSNTEAFF. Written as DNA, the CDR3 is TGTGCCAGCAGCTATAGCAACACTGAAGCTTTCTTT.

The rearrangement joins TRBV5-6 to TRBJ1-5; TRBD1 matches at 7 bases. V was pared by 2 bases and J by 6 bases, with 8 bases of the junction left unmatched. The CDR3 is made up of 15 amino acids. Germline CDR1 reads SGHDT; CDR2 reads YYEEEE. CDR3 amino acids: CASSLGTVYAQPQHF. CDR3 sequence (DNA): TGTGCCAGCAGCTTAGGGACAGTTTACGCTCAGCCCCAGCATTTT.

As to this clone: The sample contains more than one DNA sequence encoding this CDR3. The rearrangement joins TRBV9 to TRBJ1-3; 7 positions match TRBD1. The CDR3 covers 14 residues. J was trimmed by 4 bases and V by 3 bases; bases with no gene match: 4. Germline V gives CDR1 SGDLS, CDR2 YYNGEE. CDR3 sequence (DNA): TGTGCCAGCAGCGGACAGGGCGCAGGAAACACCATATATTTT. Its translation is CASSGQGAGNTIYF.

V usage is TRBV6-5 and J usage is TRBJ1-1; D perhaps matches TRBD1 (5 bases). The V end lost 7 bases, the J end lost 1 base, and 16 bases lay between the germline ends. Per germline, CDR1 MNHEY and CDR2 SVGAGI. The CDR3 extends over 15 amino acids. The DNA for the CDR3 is TGTGCCAGCAAAGGAGGGACCCCCAGGAACACTGAAGCTTTCTTT. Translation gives CASKGGTPRNTEAFF.

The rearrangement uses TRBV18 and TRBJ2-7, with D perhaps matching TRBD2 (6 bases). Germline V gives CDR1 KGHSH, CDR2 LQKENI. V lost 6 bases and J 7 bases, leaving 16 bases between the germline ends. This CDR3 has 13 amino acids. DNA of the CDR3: TGTGCCAGCTCGCCGGGAGTCTCTCGGGAGCAGTACTTC. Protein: CASSPGVSREQYF.

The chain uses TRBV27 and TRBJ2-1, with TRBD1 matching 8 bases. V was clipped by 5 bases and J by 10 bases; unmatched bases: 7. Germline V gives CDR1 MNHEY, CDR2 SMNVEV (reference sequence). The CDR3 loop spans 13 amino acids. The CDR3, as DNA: TGTGCCAGCAGTCCCGGACAGGGTCGAGAGCAGTTCTTC. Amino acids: CASSPGQGREQFF.